This passage covers 2 T cell receptor beta chains from one sample sequenced in a study of T cells in tumors after PD-1 blockade. Produced via immunoSEQ multiplex PCR; TCRdb's table is partial and in-frame only. The sample consists of 60,000 or so clones, around three quarters of them appearing once. Material: PBMCs, obtained before anti-PD-1 treatment. The receptors were sampled from a human donor with basal cell carcinoma.

The genes are TRBV7-3 and TRBJ2-7, with a possible D match to TRBD1 (5 bases). The ends were cut back, 5 bases at V and 4 bases at J, with 15 bases in the middle. CDR3 size: 14 residues. Germline-derived CDR1 and CDR2 are SGHTA and FQGTGA. CDR3 sequence reads: CASSPSREHYEQYF. DNA for the CDR3: TGTGCCAGCAGCCCAAGCAGGGAACATTACGAGCAGTACTTC. The full variable domain, rest sourced from reference TRBV7-3 and TRBJ2-7, is GAGVSQTPSNKVTEKGKYVELRCDPISGHTALYWYRQSLGQGPEFLIYFQGTGAADDSGLPNDRFFAVRPEGSVSTLKIQRTERGDSAVYLCASSPSREHYEQYFGPGTRLTVT.

J is TRBJ1-2 and V is TRBV30, with D maybe TRBD1 (5 bases). Trimming removed 3 bases from V and 7 bases from J, with 30 bases in between. This CDR3 has 18 residues. Germline CDR1 GTSNPN, CDR2 SVGIG (reference sequence). CDR3 protein: CAWSTAGTNRLQRGGYTF. The DNA for the CDR3 is TGTGCCTGGAGCACCGCCGGGACCAACAGGTTACAGCGGGGTGGCTACACCTTC.